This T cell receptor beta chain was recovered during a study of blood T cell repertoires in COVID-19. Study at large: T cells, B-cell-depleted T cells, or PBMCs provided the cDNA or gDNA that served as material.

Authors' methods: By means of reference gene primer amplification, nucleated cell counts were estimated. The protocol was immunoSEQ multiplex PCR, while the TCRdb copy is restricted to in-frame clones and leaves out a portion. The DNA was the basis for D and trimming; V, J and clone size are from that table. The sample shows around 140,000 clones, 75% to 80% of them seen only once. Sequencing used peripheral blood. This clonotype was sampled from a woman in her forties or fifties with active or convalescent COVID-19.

The CDR3 nucleotides are TGTGCCAGCAGCCATACTAGCGAGTACAATGAGCAGTTCTTC. Translated: CASSHTSEYNEQFF. The chain uses TRBV21-1 and TRBJ2-1; TRBD2, as called in the table, went unchecked against the DNA. TRBV21-1 is a pseudogene. This CDR3 has 14 amino acids.